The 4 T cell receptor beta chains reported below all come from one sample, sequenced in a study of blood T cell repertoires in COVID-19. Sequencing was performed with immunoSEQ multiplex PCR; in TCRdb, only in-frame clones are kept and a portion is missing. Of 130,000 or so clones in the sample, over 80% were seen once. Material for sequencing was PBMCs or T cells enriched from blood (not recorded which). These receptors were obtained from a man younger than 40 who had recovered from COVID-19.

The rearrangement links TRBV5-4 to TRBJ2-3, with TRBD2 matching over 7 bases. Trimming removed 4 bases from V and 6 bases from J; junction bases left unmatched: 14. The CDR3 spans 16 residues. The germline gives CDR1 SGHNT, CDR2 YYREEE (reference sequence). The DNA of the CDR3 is TGTGCCAGCAGCCAATCGGGGGGAGTAGGGTTTGATACGCAGTATTTT. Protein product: CASSQSGGVGFDTQYF. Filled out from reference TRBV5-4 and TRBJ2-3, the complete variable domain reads ETGVTQSPTHLIKTRGQQVTLRCSSQSGHNTVSWYQQALGQGPQFIFQYYREEENGRGNFPPRFSGLQFPNYSSELNVNALELDDSALYLCASSQSGGVGFDTQYFGPGTRLTVL.

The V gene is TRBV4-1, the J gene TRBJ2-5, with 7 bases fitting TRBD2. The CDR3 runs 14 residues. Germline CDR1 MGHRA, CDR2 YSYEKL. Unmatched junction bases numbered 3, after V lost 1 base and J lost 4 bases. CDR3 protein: CASSQVAGGETQYF. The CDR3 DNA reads TGCGCCAGCAGCCAAGTAGCGGGCGGAGAGACCCAGTACTTC.

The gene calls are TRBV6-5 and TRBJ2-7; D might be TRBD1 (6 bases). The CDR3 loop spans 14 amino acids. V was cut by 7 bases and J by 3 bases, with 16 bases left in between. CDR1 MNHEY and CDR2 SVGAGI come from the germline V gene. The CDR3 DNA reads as TGTGCCAGCAACAGTGAGACAGGAGGCTACGAGCAGTACGTC. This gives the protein CASNSETGGYEQYV.

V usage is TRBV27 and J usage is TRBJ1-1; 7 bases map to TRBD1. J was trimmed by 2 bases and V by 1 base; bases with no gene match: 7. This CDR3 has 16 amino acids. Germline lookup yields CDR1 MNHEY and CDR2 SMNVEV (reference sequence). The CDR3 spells CASSLYFGTANTEAFF. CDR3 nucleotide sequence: TGTGCCAGCAGTTTATATTTTGGGACAGCCAACACTGAAGCTTTCTTT.